This T cell receptor (beta chain) was recovered during a study of graft-versus-host responses after intestinal transplantation. Findings of the study overall: There was an association between peak levels of circulating GvH clones and early post-transplant HvG declines. Ileal or blood samples showed some GvH clones first, and such clones were also found in recipient marrow.

Notes on this clone: What it binds is not known.

The CDR3 runs 15 residues. V lost 8 bases, J lost 0 bases, and 16 bases lay in between. CDR1 and CDR2 from the germline V gene are LNHNV and YYDKDF (reference sequence). Profiling relied on immunoSEQ multiplex PCR, and the TCRdb table lists in-frame clones only, not all of them. The table shows about 54,000 clones, with more than 80% occurring only once. This sequence joins TRBV15 and TRBJ1-1; D is undetermined. The sequencing used PBMCs, collected 662 days after intestinal transplant. This clonotype was sampled from a human patient who received an intestinal transplant, so some T cells may come from the graft donor. The CDR3 sequence: CATGSQTSLNTEAFF. Here the CDR3 DNA reads TGTGCCACCGGATCCCAGACATCCTTGAACACTGAAGCTTTCTTT.